A selection of T cell receptor beta chains follows, all from one sample in a study of blood T cell repertoires in COVID-19. Using immunoSEQ multiplex PCR, the repertoire was profiled, and TCRdb retains in-frame clones only, with some absent. The sample carries 200,000 to 300,000 clones, approximately 86% recorded once. Sequenced input: peripheral blood. These receptors were taken from a woman in her twenties or thirties who had recovered from COVID-19. Both conserved end residues are part of each CDR3. A D gene is named only where the DNA matches it firmly. Size tells how often a clone was seen (once, few, many) or the class of an expanded clone, and some rows leave it out.

J,length,V,size,D,DNA,CDR3
TRBJ1-2,13,TRBV7-2,-,TRBD1,TGTGCCAGCAGCTTCGAGGACAGGGGAGGCTACACCTTC,CASSFEDRGGYTF
TRBJ1-2,14,TRBV27,-,TRBD1,TGTGCCAGCAGAAGGACAGGGGGAGATGGTGGCTACACCTTC,CASRRTGGDGGYTF
TRBJ2-1,16,TRBV7-9,-,TRBD1,TGTGCCAGCAGCTTAACCGCAGGGGGTAGCTACAATGAGCAGTTCTTC,CASSLTAGGSYNEQFF
TRBJ1-2,15,TRBV6-5,-,TRBD1,TGTGCCAGCAGTTTTTTTAGGGGGCAGGACTATGGCTACACCTTC,CASSFFRGQDYGYTF
TRBJ2-1,16,TRBV9,-,TRBD2,TGTGCCAGCAGCGGAACCGGGACTAGCGGGGTTGGAGAGCAGTTCTTC,CASSGTGTSGVGEQFF
TRBJ2-2,15,TRBV14,-,TRBD1,TGTGCCAGCAGCCAAGGGGACAGAACCACCGGGGAGCTGTTTTTT,CASSQGDRTTGELFF
TRBJ1-1,15,TRBV5-1,-,TRBD1,TGCGCCAGCAGCTTGGACGGGACAGGGGGCACTGAAGCTTTCTTT,CASSLDGTGGTEAFF
TRBJ1-1,13,TRBV7-2,-,-,TGTGCCAGCAGCTTCTCCATGGCACCTGAAGCTTTCTTT,CASSFSMAPEAFF
TRBJ1-5,18,TRBV15,few,TRBD1,TGTGCCACCAGCACATCTTCGACAGGGGGCACCTTCAATCAGCCCCAGCATTTT,CATSTSSTGGTFNQPQHF
TRBJ2-5,16,TRBV4-2,-,-,TGTGCCAGCAGCCAAGGAGGGCTAGCCATATCCGACACCCAGTACTTC,CASSQGGLAISDTQYF
TRBJ2-7,16,TRBV7-9,-,TRBD1,TGTGCCAGCAGCCACGAGGGGACAGGTTGGGCCTACGAGCAGTACTTC,CASSHEGTGWAYEQYF